This note documents a single T cell receptor (beta chain) sequence. The sample is drawn from a study of blood T cell repertoires in COVID-19. The wider study: PBMCs, B-cell-depleted T cells, or T cells were the source of the cDNA or gDNA that made up the material.

V was shortened by 3 bases and J by 7 bases, with 15 bases between the two germline ends. The CDR3 runs 15 residues. Germline V gives CDR1 LGHNA, CDR2 YNFKEQ. Using immunoSEQ multiplex PCR, the repertoire was profiled, and TCRdb retains in-frame clones only, with some absent. The sample lists a few hundred thousand clones, more than 65% seen once, with 3.4% in the top ten. This sequence originates from a man aged 50-59 years who had recovered from COVID-19. Specimen: PBMCs or T cells enriched from blood (not recorded which). The chain couples TRBV4-2 to TRBJ1-4; D is possibly TRBD1 (6 bases). The CDR3 spells CASSQTGTWPEKLFF. CDR3 DNA sequence: TGTGCCAGCAGCCAGACCGGGACATGGCCTGAAAAACTGTTTTTT.